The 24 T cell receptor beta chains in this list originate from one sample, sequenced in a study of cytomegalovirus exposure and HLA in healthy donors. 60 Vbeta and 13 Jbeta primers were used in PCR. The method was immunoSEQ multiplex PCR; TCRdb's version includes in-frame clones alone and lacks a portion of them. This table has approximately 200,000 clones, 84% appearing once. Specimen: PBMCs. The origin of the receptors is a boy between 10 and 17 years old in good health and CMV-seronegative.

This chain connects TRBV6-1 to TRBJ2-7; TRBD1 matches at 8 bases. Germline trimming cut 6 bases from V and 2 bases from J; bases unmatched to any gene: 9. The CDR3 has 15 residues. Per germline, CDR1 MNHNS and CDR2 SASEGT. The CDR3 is CASSDGTGLTYEQYF. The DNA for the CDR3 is TGTGCCAGCAGCGACGGGACAGGCCTTACCTACGAGCAGTACTTC.

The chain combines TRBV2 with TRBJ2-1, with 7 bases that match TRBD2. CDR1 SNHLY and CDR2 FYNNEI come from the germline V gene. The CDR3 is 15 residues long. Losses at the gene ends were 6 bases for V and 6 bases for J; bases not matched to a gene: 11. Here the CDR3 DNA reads TGTGCCAGCAGCTTAAGGTCTAGCGGAATCAATGAGCAGTTCTTC. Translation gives CASSLRSSGINEQFF.

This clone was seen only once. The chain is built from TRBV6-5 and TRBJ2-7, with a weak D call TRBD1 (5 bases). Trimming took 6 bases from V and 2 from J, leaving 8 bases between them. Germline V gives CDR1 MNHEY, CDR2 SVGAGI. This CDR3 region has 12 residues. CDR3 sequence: CASSRAPYEQYF. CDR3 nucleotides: TGTGCCAGCAGCAGGGCTCCCTACGAGCAGTACTTC.

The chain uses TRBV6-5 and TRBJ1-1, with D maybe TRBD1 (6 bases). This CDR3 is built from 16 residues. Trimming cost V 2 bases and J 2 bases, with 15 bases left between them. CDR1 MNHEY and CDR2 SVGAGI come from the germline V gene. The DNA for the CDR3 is TGTGCCAGCAGTTACCTCGGGCCAGGGACAAACACTGAAGCTTTCTTT. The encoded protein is CASSYLGPGTNTEAFF.

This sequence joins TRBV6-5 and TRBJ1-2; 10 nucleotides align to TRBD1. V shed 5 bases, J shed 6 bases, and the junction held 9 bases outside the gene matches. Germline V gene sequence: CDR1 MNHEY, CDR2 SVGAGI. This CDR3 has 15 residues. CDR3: CASSQGTGEGDGYTF. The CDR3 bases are TGTGCCAGCAGTCAAGGGACAGGGGAAGGGGATGGCTACACCTTC.

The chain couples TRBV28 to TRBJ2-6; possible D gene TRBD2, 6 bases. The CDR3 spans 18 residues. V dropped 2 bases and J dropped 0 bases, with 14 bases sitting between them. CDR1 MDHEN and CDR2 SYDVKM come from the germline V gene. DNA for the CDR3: TGTGCCAGCAGTTTACCTCAGGGAGGAGACTCTGGGGCCAACGTCCTGACTTTC. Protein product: CASSLPQGGDSGANVLTF.

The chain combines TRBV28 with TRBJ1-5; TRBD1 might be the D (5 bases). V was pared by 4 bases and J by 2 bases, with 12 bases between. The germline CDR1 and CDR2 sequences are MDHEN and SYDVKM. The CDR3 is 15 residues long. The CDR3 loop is CASSSRGGGNQPQHF. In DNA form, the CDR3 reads TGTGCCAGCAGTTCTCGGGGAGGGGGCAATCAGCCCCAGCATTTT.

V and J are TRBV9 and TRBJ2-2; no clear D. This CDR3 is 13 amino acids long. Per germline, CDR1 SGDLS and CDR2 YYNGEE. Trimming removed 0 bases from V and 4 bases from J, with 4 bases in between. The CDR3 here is CASSVVATGELFF. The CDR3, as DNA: TGTGCCAGCAGCGTAGTGGCCACCGGGGAGCTGTTTTTT.

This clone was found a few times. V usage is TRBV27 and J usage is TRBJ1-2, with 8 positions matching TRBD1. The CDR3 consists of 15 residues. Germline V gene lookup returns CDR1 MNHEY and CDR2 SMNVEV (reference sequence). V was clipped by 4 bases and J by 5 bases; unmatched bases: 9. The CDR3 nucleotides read TGTGCCAGCAGTTCCGTTCGGACAGGGAATTATGGCTACACCTTC. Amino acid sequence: CASSSVRTGNYGYTF.

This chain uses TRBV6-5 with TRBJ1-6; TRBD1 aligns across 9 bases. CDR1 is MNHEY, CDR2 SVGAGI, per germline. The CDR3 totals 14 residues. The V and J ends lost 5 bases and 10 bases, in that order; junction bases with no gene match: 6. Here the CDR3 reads CASSPRDRDSPLHF. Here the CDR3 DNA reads TGTGCCAGCAGTCCCCGGGACAGGGACTCACCCCTCCACTTT.

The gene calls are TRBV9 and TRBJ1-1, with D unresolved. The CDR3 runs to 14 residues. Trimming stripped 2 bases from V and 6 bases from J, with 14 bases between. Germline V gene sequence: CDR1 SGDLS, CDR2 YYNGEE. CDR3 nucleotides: TGTGCCAGCAGCGTTTATGGCCGAAGTTCTGAAGCTTTCTTT. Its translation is CASSVYGRSSEAFF.

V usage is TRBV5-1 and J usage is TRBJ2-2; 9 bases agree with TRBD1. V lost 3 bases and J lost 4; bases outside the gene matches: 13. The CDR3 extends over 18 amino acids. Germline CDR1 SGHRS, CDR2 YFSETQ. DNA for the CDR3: TGCGCCAGCAGCTCTACAGGGGGCCCTACAAATTTCACCGGGGAGCTGTTTTTT. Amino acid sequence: CASSSTGGPTNFTGELFF.

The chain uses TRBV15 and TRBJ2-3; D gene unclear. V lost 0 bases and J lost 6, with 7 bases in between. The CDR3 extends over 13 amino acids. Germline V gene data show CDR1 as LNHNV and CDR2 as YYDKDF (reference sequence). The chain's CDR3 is CATSREGIDTQYF. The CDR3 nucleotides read TGTGCCACCAGCAGAGAGGGCATTGATACGCAGTATTTT.

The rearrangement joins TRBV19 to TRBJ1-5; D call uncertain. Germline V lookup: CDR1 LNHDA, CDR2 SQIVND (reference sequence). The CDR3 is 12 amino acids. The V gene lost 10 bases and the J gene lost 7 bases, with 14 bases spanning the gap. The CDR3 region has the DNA TGTGCCAACCGGACTCCTTTCCAGCCCCAGCATTTT. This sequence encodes CANRTPFQPQHF.

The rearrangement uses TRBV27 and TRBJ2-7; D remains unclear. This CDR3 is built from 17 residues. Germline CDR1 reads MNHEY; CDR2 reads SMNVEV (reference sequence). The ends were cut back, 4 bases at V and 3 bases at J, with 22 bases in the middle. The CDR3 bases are TGTGCCAGCAGTTCCAACGCGCAGAGTCGCCCAGGCTACGAGCAGTACTTC. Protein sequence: CASSSNAQSRPGYEQYF.

This CDR3 reads CAWSGAGEQYF. The CDR3 DNA is TGTGCCTGGAGTGGGGCGGGCGAGCAGTACTTC. The V gene is TRBV30, the J gene TRBJ2-7; tentatively, D is TRBD2 (5 bases). CDR1 GTSNPN and CDR2 SVGIG come from the germline V gene (reference sequence). The CDR3 has 11 residues. Trimming pared 1 base from V and 6 bases from J, leaving 7 bases between.

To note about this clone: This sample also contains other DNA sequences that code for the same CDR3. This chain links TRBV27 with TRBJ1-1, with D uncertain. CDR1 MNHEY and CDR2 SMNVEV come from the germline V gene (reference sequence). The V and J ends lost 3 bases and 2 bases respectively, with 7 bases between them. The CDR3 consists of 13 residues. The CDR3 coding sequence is TGTGCCAGCAGTTTCTCGAGAAACACTGAAGCTTTCTTT. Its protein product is CASSFSRNTEAFF.

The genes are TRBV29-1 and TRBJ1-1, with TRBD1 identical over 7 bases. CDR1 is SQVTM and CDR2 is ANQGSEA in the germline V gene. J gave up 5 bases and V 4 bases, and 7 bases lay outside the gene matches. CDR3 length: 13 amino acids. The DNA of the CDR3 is TGCAGCGTTGGCGGACAGGTGGCGACTGAAGCTTTCTTT. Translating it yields CSVGGQVATEAFF. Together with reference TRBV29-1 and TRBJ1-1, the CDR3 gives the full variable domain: SAVISQKPSRDICQRGTSLTIQCQVDSQVTMMFWYRQQPGQSLTLIATANQGSEATYESGFVIDKFPISRPNLTFSTLTVSNMSPEDSSIYLCSVGGQVATEAFFGQGTRLTVV.

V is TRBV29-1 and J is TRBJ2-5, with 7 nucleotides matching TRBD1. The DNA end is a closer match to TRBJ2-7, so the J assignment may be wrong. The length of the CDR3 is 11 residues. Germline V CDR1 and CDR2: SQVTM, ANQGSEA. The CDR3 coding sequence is TGCAGCGTTGCACAGGGGAACGAGCAGTACTTC. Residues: CSVAQGNEQYF.

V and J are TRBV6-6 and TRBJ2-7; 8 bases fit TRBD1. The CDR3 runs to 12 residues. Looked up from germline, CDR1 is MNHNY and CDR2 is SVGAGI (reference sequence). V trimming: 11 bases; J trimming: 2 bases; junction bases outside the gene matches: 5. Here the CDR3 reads CAARGRPYEQYF. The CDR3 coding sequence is TGTGCCGCCAGGGGGCGCCCCTACGAGCAGTACTTC.

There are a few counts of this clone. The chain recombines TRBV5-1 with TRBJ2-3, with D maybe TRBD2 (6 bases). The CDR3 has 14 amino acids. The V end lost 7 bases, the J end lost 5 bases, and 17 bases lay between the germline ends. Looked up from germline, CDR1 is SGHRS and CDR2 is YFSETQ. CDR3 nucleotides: TGCGCCAGCGACGTACGGGCCGGGGGAGATACGCAGTATTTT. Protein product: CASDVRAGGDTQYF.

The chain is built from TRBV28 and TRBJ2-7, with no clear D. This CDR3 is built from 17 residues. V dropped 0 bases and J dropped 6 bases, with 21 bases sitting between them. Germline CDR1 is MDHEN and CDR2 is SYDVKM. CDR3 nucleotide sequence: TGTGCCAGCAGTTTATGGCAGCGCGGAAAACCCCCCACCGAGCAGTACTTC. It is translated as CASSLWQRGKPPTEQYF.

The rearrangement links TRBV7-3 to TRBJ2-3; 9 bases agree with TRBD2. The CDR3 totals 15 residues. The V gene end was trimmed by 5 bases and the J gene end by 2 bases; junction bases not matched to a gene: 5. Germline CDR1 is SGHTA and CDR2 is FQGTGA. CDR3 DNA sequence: TGTGCCAGCAGCCCTCTAGCGGGGTACACAGATACGCAGTATTTT. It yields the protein CASSPLAGYTDTQYF.

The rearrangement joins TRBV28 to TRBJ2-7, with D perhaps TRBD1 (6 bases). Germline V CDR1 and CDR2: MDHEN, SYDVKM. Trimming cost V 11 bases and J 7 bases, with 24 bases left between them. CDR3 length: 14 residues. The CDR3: CACYAGTSLGEQYF. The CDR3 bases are TGTGCCTGCTACGCAGGGACATCGTTGGGAGAGCAGTACTTC.